This paragraph covers one T cell receptor beta chain sequence. In the authors' methods: Reference gene primer amplification in the assay estimated nucleated cell counts. Assay used: immunoSEQ multiplex PCR; TCRdb lists only in-frame clones, some missing. V and J calls plus clone size are reproduced from that table; the DNA served to infer D and trimming. The data contain 230,000 or so clones, approximately 92% of them singletons. CDR3 length: 15 residues. Germline V lookup: CDR1 MNHEY, CDR2 SVGAGI. V was clipped by 0 bases and J by 6 bases, with 12 bases between them. The data were obtained in a study of blood T cell repertoires in COVID-19. Study-level information: The origin of the acute and convalescent COVID-19 samples was the United States, Italy and Spain. The analysed material was cDNA or gDNA that came from T cells, B-cell-depleted T cells, or PBMCs.

This chain uses TRBV6-5 with TRBJ1-3; TRBD1 is a possible D gene (6 bases). The TCR comes from a woman between 40 and 55 years old who had recovered from COVID-19. Specimen: peripheral blood. The DNA for the CDR3 is TGTGCCAGCAGTTACTCGGATACAGGGCCAAACACCATATATTTT. It codes for CASSYSDTGPNTIYF.